This TCR beta chain derives from a study of T-cell memory formation after mild COVID-19 (dated by TCRdb to the early 2020s). In terms of the full investigation: Most TCR sequence clusters were specific to one of the two donors. Longitudinal TCRalpha and TCRbeta repertoire sequencing tracked T-cell clones expanding and contracting after mild COVID-19 in two donors. Two young, previously healthy adult volunteers, one female and one male, were included in the cohort. Results and caveats for the whole study, not just this receptor: From day 15 to 85, contracting clones showed balanced CD4/CD8 phenotypes, whereas a second wave of clones that expanded from day 15 to 37 leaned towards CD4+. Some responding clones were detected in pre-infection memory, suggesting pre-existing cross-reactive memory T cells joined the SARS-CoV-2 response. Contracting CD4+ clones were located mainly in the CM and EM memory subsets, whereas CD8+ clones were found to be enriched in EMRA. SARS-CoV-2 specificity was not confirmed for the second-wave clones peaking on day 37. The study included only a couple of mild cases, and larger cohorts that include severe cases with pre-infection samples were judged to be necessary.

Comments on this clonotype: Its recognized antigen is unknown. Per-base quality was not reported, and no clone a single base away is much larger than it.

Sequencing was performed on an Illumina NovaSeq 6000. TCRalpha and TCRbeta cDNA libraries were constructed by 5'RACE with constant-segment primers, with sample barcodes and unique molecular identifiers being introduced. RNA was extracted from every sample with Trizol reagent. Amplification of the libraries took two PCR steps, and the second step added a second sample barcode plus Illumina TruSeq adapters. Sequencing of libraries was performed on an Illumina NovaSeq with 2 x 150 bp paired-end reads. Under the source paper's analysis protocol: The reads were demultiplexed and collapsed into UMI-guided consensus sequences using migec v1.2.7. Using mixcr v2.1.11, UMI consensuses were aligned to TRA and TRB V and J templates and then assembled into clonotypes. Clonotypes were classified as expanded or contracted when called significant by both edgeR and NoisET, with noise models trained on biological replicates. For edgeR calls, a false discovery rate-adjusted p below 0.01 and a log2 fold-change threshold of 1 were applied. As an exploratory analysis of dynamics, max-normalized trajectories of the 1000 most abundant clonotypes were examined by PCA with hierarchical clustering. Separately sequenced CD4+ and CD8+ repertoires were used to assign the CD4 or CD8 phenotype of responding clones. TCRdb trimmed the raw reads at Q25, called clones with MiXCR and kept productive beta chains. One record per CDR3 amino acid sequence lists the most common genes and DNA. Clone size and V and J calls follow TCRdb, not the original study. Recorded for this sample are a few hundred thousand distinct CDR3 sequences; 20% to 25% of them occurred a single time. The biggest ten clones account for roughly 21% of the sample.

The CDR3, from cysteine to phenylalanine, totals 14 residues. The DNA shown is the 42-base CDR3, in frame from base 1. The trim is 4 bases for V and 10 bases for J, with a gap of 14 bases between the germline ends. PBMCs were isolated by Ficoll-Paque density gradient centrifugation. The source of this sequence is a man aged 18 to 29 who had mild COVID-19 (a few samples of this study predate the infection). The sample titles of this study are shuffled in the database, so cell type and time point are left out; the donor was told from shared clones. The sequence joins TRBV12-3 or TRBV12-4 to TRBJ1-6, with the D gene uncertain. Sequenced input: PBMCs or a T cell subset sorted from them (not recorded which). The DNA sequence reads TGTGCCAGCAGTTCCGGACTGGCAGACTCACCCCTCCACTTT. Its protein is CASSSGLADSPLHF.